These 30 T cell receptor beta chains share one sample of origin, sequenced in a study of blood T cell repertoires in COVID-19. Assay: immunoSEQ multiplex PCR; the TCRdb copy retains only in-frame clones and omits some. The table includes 250,000 to 350,000 clones, over 75% detected once. The source material was PBMCs or T cells enriched from blood (not recorded which). The receptors derive from a woman in her twenties or thirties who had recovered from COVID-19.

This chain connects TRBV29-1 to TRBJ1-2; perhaps TRBD1 as D (6 bases). This CDR3 comprises 12 residues. Per the germline V gene, CDR1 is SQVTM and CDR2 is ANQGSEA. Trimming cost V 8 bases and J 4 bases, with 14 bases left between them. The CDR3 DNA is TGCAGCTCGTGGACAGACAGCTATGGCTACACCTTC. Protein: CSSWTDSYGYTF.

This chain joins TRBV4-1 and TRBJ2-3; 11 bases are a match to TRBD2. Unmatched junction bases numbered 9, after V lost 1 base and J lost 0 bases. Germline values: CDR1 MGHRA, CDR2 YSYEKL. The length of the CDR3 is 19 residues. The CDR3 region is CASSQVRASGGSSTDTQYF. DNA of the CDR3: TGCGCCAGCAGCCAAGTTCGGGCTAGCGGGGGGTCTAGCACAGATACGCAGTATTTT.

The rearrangement uses TRBV15 and TRBJ2-7; 7 positions match TRBD1. V was pared by 3 bases and J by 6 bases, with 14 bases of the junction left unmatched. The CDR3 sequence is 16 residues long. Germline values: CDR1 LNHNV, CDR2 YYDKDF (reference sequence). The CDR3 region has the DNA TGTGCCACCAGCAGTCATCCTCACAGGGGCGAGGGCGAGCAGTACTTC. Protein sequence: CATSSHPHRGEGEQYF.

About this clone: A clone one base away is much larger, so this may be a read error. The chain has TRBV5-5 and TRBJ2-7; D gene uncertain. The V gene's germline CDR1 is SGHKS and CDR2 YYEKEE (reference sequence). This CDR3 has 11 residues. The V end lost 2 bases, the J end lost 4 bases, and 4 bases lay between the germline ends. CDR3 sequence: CASSFNYEQYF. The CDR3 region has the DNA TGTGCCAGCAGCTTCAATTACGAGCAGTACTTC.

The chain employs TRBV25-1 and TRBJ1-2; D gene uncertain. Trimming stripped 5 bases from V and 6 bases from J, with 7 bases between. This CDR3 has 11 residues. CDR1 MGHDK and CDR2 SYGVNS come from the germline V gene. CDR3 in DNA: TGTGCCAGCAGTAGAGGGAATGGCTACACCTTC. Protein: CASSRGNGYTF.

The J gene is TRBJ1-4, the V gene TRBV12-3 or TRBV12-4; no definite D call. This CDR3 region has 13 residues. The ends were cut back, 3 bases at V and 8 bases at J, with 10 bases in the middle. The CDR3 sequence is CASSLLLGEKLFF. The CDR3 DNA is TGTGCCAGCAGTTTGCTGTTGGGCGAAAAACTGTTTTTT.

The chain recombines TRBV2 with TRBJ2-3; 11 bases line up with TRBD1. From germline, CDR1 is SNHLY and CDR2 FYNNEI. This CDR3 spans 16 amino acids. With V trimmed by 4 bases and J by 1 base, 4 bases remained unmatched. The CDR3 here is CASSGTGGPRTDTQYF. The CDR3 bases are TGTGCCAGCAGTGGGACAGGGGGCCCTCGCACAGATACGCAGTATTTT.

V usage is TRBV20-1 and J usage is TRBJ1-2, with D hard to call. The CDR3 contains 9 residues. The germline gives CDR1 DFQATT, CDR2 SNEGSKA (reference sequence). V lost 6 bases to trimming and J lost 12 bases, with 11 bases between them. This chain's CDR3 is CSADVADTF. The CDR3 nucleotides are TGCAGTGCCGATGTAGCGGACACCTTC.

The CDR3 sequence: CASSAGASGELFF. The CDR3 coding sequence is TGTGCCAGCAGCGCCGGAGCATCCGGGGAGCTGTTTTTT. The J gene is TRBJ2-2, the V gene TRBV9; D gene unclear. Germline V gene sequence: CDR1 SGDLS, CDR2 YYNGEE. The CDR3 is 13 amino acids. Between the trimmed V and J ends, which lost 3 bases and 6 bases, there was a span of 9 bases.

V and J are TRBV5-1 and TRBJ2-7; D possibly corresponds to TRBD1 (6 bases). The CDR3 runs 12 residues. The V gene lost 5 bases and the J gene lost 6 bases, with 12 bases spanning the gap. The germline V gene encodes CDR1 SGHRS and CDR2 YFSETQ. The CDR3 coding sequence is TGCGCCAGCAGTCCGACAGGCCGCGAGCAGTACTTC. Amino acid sequence: CASSPTGREQYF.

V gene TRBV18 combines with J gene TRBJ2-3; D is possibly TRBD2 (6 bases). The CDR3 extends over 17 amino acids. Trimming stripped 1 base from V and 1 base from J, with 15 bases between. Per germline, CDR1 KGHSH and CDR2 LQKENI. CDR3 DNA: TGTGCCAGCTCACCACGAAGAGGGGCTAGCGGCACAGATACGCAGTATTTT. As protein: CASSPRRGASGTDTQYF.

The V gene is TRBV9, the J gene TRBJ2-3, with 9 bases matching TRBD2. Per the germline V gene, CDR1 is SGDLS and CDR2 is YYNGEE. The CDR3 runs to 20 residues. The V gene end was trimmed by 0 bases and the J gene end by 1 base; junction bases not matched to a gene: 15. The CDR3 sequence: CASSVGPGLAGGSRTDTQYF. The CDR3 nucleotides read TGTGCCAGCAGCGTAGGACCGGGACTAGCTGGTGGGTCTCGCACAGATACGCAGTATTTT.

This chain connects TRBV24-1 to TRBJ2-1, with 13 nucleotides matching TRBD2. The CDR3 extends over 19 amino acids. The J segment lost 0 bases and the V segment lost 1 base, leaving 5 bases of the junction unmatched. In germline, CDR1 is KGHDR, CDR2 SFDVKD. The CDR3 is CATSDFRTSGGISYNEQFF. CDR3 bases: TGTGCCACCAGTGATTTCAGGACTAGCGGGGGAATCTCCTACAATGAGCAGTTCTTC.

V is TRBV6-5 and J is TRBJ2-3, with 9 bases identical to TRBD2. The CDR3 extends over 16 amino acids. V gave up 0 bases and J gave up 2 bases; unmatched junction bases: 3. Germline assignment: CDR1 MNHEY and CDR2 SVGAGI. This CDR3 reads CASSYSVAGDTDTQYF. The CDR3, as DNA: TGTGCCAGCAGTTACTCAGTAGCGGGAGACACAGATACGCAGTATTTT.

This rearrangement joins TRBV6-6 to TRBJ1-2, with 7 nucleotides matching TRBD1. The V and J ends lost 5 bases and 5 bases, in that order; junction bases with no gene match: 8. The CDR3 runs to 14 residues. CDR1 is MNHNY and CDR2 is SVGAGI in the germline V gene (reference sequence). This CDR3 is CASSGTGTAYGYTF. CDR3 coding DNA: TGTGCCAGCAGTGGGACCGGGACAGCGTATGGCTACACCTTC.

The V call is TRBV4-1, the J call TRBJ2-3, with TRBD1 identical over 8 bases. Losses at the gene ends were 1 base for V and 2 bases for J; bases not matched to a gene: 8. Per germline, CDR1 MGHRA and CDR2 YSYEKL. CDR3 size: 17 residues. The CDR3 DNA follows: TGCGCCAGCAGCCAAGGGGCCCGGACAGGGTCCACAGATACGCAGTATTTT. It yields the protein CASSQGARTGSTDTQYF.

The J gene is TRBJ2-7, the V gene TRBV28; D ambiguous. The CDR3 is made up of 14 amino acids. The germline V gene encodes CDR1 MDHEN and CDR2 SYDVKM. V dropped 2 bases and J dropped 3 bases, with 11 bases sitting between them. The CDR3 DNA is TGTGCCAGCAGTTTAATCGGGTCAGACTACGAGCAGTACTTC. Protein: CASSLIGSDYEQYF.

The rearrangement joins TRBV15 to TRBJ2-1; TRBD2 matches 7 bases. Germline V gene lookup returns CDR1 LNHNV and CDR2 YYDKDF (reference sequence). The length of the CDR3 is 19 residues. V lost 5 bases to trimming and J lost 6 bases; unmatched junction nucleotides: 22. The CDR3 is CATSPVLASLWGTSNEQFF. The CDR3 bases are TGTGCCACCAGCCCCGTACTAGCGAGCCTGTGGGGTACGTCCAATGAGCAGTTCTTC.

This clone has just one count. This sequence joins TRBV3-1 (or the pseudogene TRBV3-2) and TRBJ1-6; TRBD1 matches 8 bases. J lost 6 bases, V lost 5 bases, and 6 bases had no gene match. This CDR3 contains 15 residues. Per the germline V gene, CDR1 is LGHDT and CDR2 is YNNKEL (reference sequence). This CDR3 is CASSGTGGFNSPLHF. The CDR3 DNA sequence: TGTGCCAGCAGCGGTACAGGGGGATTTAATTCACCCCTCCACTTT.

This rearrangement joins TRBV6-5 to TRBJ2-7, with a possible D match to TRBD1 (5 bases). From germline, CDR1 is MNHEY and CDR2 SVGAGI. Trimming took 6 bases from V and 4 from J, leaving 19 bases between them. This CDR3 spans 15 amino acids. The CDR3 DNA is TGTGCCAGCAGACCGCACCCAGGGATGGGTTACGAGCAGTACTTC. The encoded protein is CASRPHPGMGYEQYF.

The V gene is TRBV4-1, the J gene TRBJ2-1; 13 positions agree with TRBD2. The CDR3 has 14 residues. V was pared by 3 bases and J by 9 bases, with 2 bases of the junction left unmatched. Germline CDR1 and CDR2: MGHRA and YSYEKL. This CDR3 is CASSHGLAGVEQFF. The CDR3 DNA follows: TGCGCCAGCAGCCATGGACTAGCGGGAGTTGAGCAGTTCTTC.

CDR3 amino acids: CASSFSSSPLHF. CDR3 nucleotide sequence: TGTGCCAGCAGCTTCTCGTCCTCACCCCTCCACTTT. The chain has TRBV7-6 and TRBJ1-6, with unresolved D. Germline V gives CDR1 SGHVS, CDR2 FNYEAQ. V lost 3 bases to trimming and J lost 10 bases, with 7 bases between them. This CDR3 is 12 amino acids long.

V and J are TRBV13 and TRBJ2-7; a weak D match, TRBD1 (6 bases). The CDR3 is made up of 16 amino acids. Trimming removed 5 bases from V and 3 bases from J, with 20 bases in between. Germline loops: CDR1 PRHDT, CDR2 FYEKMQ (reference sequence). This chain's CDR3 is CASSHEQGPPDYEQYF. CDR3 in DNA: TGTGCCAGCAGCCACGAACAGGGCCCCCCGGACTACGAGCAGTACTTC.

This chain connects TRBV6-5 to TRBJ2-7; no clear D gene. The CDR3 runs 14 residues. Germline assignment: CDR1 MNHEY and CDR2 SVGAGI. V lost 2 bases and J lost 5, with 13 bases in between. The CDR3 DNA follows: TGTGCCAGCAGTTACGGCGGTAATTTCAACGAGCAGTACTTC. It yields the protein CASSYGGNFNEQYF.

The genes are TRBV12-3 or TRBV12-4 and TRBJ2-7; 7 positions agree with TRBD1. This CDR3 is built from 13 residues. V lost 6 bases to trimming and J lost 2 bases; unmatched junction nucleotides: 4. The CDR3 here is CASSMTGPYEQYF. The CDR3 DNA sequence: TGTGCCAGCAGCATGACAGGGCCCTACGAGCAGTACTTC.

The chain couples TRBV7-9 to TRBJ1-2; TRBD1 is a possible D gene (5 bases). Trimming removed 6 bases from V and 8 bases from J, with 10 bases in between. Germline lookup yields CDR1 SEHNR and CDR2 FQNEAQ (reference sequence). The CDR3 runs 11 residues. The CDR3 nucleotides are TGTGCCAGCAGGGGGGACTGGGGCTACACCTTC. This sequence encodes CASRGDWGYTF.

The chain combines TRBV5-1 with TRBJ2-6; the D gene is possibly TRBD1 (6 bases). From germline, CDR1 is SGHRS and CDR2 YFSETQ. The V and J ends lost 4 bases and 2 bases respectively, with 16 bases between them. The CDR3 has 17 residues. The CDR3 coding sequence is TGCGCCAGCAGCCCTGGACAGCCCCTAGCTGGGGCCAACGTCCTGACTTTC. Its translation is CASSPGQPLAGANVLTF.

The chain has TRBV28 and TRBJ1-4; perhaps TRBD1 as D (6 bases). The ends were cut back, 3 bases at V and 4 bases at J, with 12 bases in the middle. The CDR3 runs to 15 residues. Per germline, CDR1 MDHEN and CDR2 SYDVKM. The CDR3 loop is CASSFLQGYNEKLFF. The DNA for the CDR3 is TGTGCCAGCAGTTTTTTACAGGGTTATAATGAAAAACTGTTTTTT.

The chain joins TRBV28 to TRBJ1-2; tentative D call: TRBD1 (5 bases). The germline CDR1 and CDR2 sequences are MDHEN and SYDVKM. The CDR3 length is 12 residues. V shed 3 bases and J shed 14 bases, with 16 bases lying between them. The CDR3, as DNA: TGTGCCAGCAGTTTTGGTCCGGAAGGACATACCTTC. It translates to CASSFGPEGHTF.

The chain is built from TRBV5-1 and TRBJ1-2; tentatively, D is TRBD1 (5 bases). Germline loops: CDR1 SGHRS, CDR2 YFSETQ. The germline V and J ends were trimmed by 0 bases and 4 bases, with 10 bases remaining between them. The CDR3 sequence is 14 residues long. CDR3 residues: CASSLGQGSYGYTF. For the CDR3, the DNA is TGCGCCAGCAGCTTGGGCCAGGGCAGCTATGGCTACACCTTC.